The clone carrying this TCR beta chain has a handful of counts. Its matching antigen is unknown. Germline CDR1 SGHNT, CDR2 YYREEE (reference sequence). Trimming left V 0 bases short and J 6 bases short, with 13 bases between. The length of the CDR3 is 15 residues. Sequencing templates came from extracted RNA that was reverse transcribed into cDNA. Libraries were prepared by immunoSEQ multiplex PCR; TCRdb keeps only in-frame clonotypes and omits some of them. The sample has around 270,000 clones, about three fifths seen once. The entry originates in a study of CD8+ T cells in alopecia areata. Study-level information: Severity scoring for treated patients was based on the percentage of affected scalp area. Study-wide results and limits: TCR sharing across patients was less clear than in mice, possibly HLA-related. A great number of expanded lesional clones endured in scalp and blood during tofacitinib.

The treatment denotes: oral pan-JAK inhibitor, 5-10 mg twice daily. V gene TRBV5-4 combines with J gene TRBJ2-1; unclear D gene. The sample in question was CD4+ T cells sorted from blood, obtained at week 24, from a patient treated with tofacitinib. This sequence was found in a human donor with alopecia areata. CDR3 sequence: CASSLVGSTGNEQFF. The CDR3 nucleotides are TGTGCCAGCAGCTTGGTGGGTAGCACGGGCAATGAGCAGTTCTTC.